This T cell receptor (beta chain) was sequenced during a study of blood T cell repertoires in COVID-19 (dated by TCRdb to 2020 to 2021). In the study overall: The collaborator samples originated in the United States, Italy and Spain and spanned the acute and convalescent phases of COVID-19. The prospective study material was composed of cDNA or gDNA derived from T cells, B-cell-depleted T cells, or PBMCs. Deeply sampled blood TCRbeta repertoires from subjects exposed to, actively infected with, or recovered from COVID-19 were included in the dataset. A freely available public database, intended as a resource for researchers studying the immune response to SARS-CoV-2, is where the repertoires were released. Samples came from the ongoing ImmuneRACE study (first 160 participants) plus 1,254 subjects from 6 global collaborators. A de-identified subject ID, COVID-19 status, age in years and sex were almost always included in the sample metadata. Where available, HLA class I and class II types were obtained from metadata supplied by the sample provider rather than from assay-based typing.

General findings and caveats noted by the study authors: Clinical and demographic metadata were provided uncurated, with the amount varying by source and participant.

TCRbeta CDR3 regions were amplified from genomic DNA by means of the immunoSEQ Assay, a bias-controlled multiplex PCR. Processing in the source paper ran as follows. Nucleated cell counts per sample were estimated from amplification of reference gene primers within the assay. To quantify the absolute abundance of each unique TCRbeta CDR3 rearrangement, sequence reads were collapsed and filtered. Productive Simpson clonality was computed per sample as the square root of Simpson's diversity index over productive rearrangements. TCRdb obtained this table from immuneACCESS and retained in-frame rearrangements with V and J assigned. These tables miss some clones; where compared with another copy, unresolved V genes account for less than half of the shortfall, and the remainder is unexplained. D and trimming were read from the DNA, whereas the V and J calls and clone size are those reported in that table. The sample has 250,000 to 350,000 clones on record, about nine tenths of them singletons. Over 9% of the sample belongs to the ten largest clones.

Counted from cysteine to phenylalanine, this CDR3 has 13 amino acids. Just the 39-base CDR3 DNA is kept, in frame starting at base 1. For CDR1 and CDR2, the germline V gene lists SGHTA and FQGNSA. V is shortened by 6 bases, J by 1 base, and the region joining them spans 9 bases. At one collaborating source in Seattle, patients were enrolled during active infection and were followed longitudinally through the course of disease. Collaborating institutions collected whole blood in K2EDTA tubes following their own protocols. For TCRbeta analysis, collaborators shipped samples as frozen whole blood, isolated PBMCs, or DNA extracted from either of those sample types. Of note for this clone: This clone's antigen is unknown. The input lacks base qualities; no much larger clone sits a single base away.

The sequenced material came from peripheral blood. This chain is built from TRBV7-2 and TRBJ1-1, with the D gene too uncertain to name. This sequence originates from a woman under 40 with COVID-19, enrolled during active disease. The DNA reads TGTGCCAGCAGGAAACAGAAGAACACTGAAGCTTTCTTT. Its protein reads: CASRKQKNTEAFF.